This TCR beta chain was profiled in a study of cytomegalovirus exposure and HLA in healthy donors. Study-wide results and caveats: Reportedly, cytomegalovirus status was diagnosed with high sensitivity and specificity.

With respect to this clone: Antigen specificity is unknown.

V was pared by 0 bases and J by 1 base, with 12 bases between. Germline V gives CDR1 MDHEN, CDR2 SYDVKM. CDR3 length equals 17 residues. Primers for the PCR totalled 60 Vbeta and 13 Jbeta. The protocol was immunoSEQ multiplex PCR, while the TCRdb copy is restricted to in-frame clones and leaves out a portion. The table records 110,000 or so clones, 65% to 85% of them present only once. The chain recombines TRBV28 with TRBJ2-2; a possible D gene is TRBD1 (6 bases). The TCR comes from a woman between 18 and 29 years old in good health and CMV-seronegative. Sequencing used PBMCs. CDR3 in DNA: TGTGCCAGCAGTTTATGGGCAGGGGCCAGGAACACCGGGGAGCTGTTTTTT. Translation gives CASSLWAGARNTGELFF.